The 21 T cell receptor beta chains presented below share a single source sample, sequenced in a study of T cell responses to AZD1222 COVID-19 vaccine. TCRdb keeps only in-frame clones here, not all; method: immunoSEQ multiplex PCR. The repertoire consists of about 97,000 clones, with around nine tenths occurring once and the leading ten covering 7.5%. The sequenced sample was peripheral blood, obtained on day 0 of AZD1222 vaccination. The receptors shown here come from an adult in good health.

V usage is TRBV28 and J usage is TRBJ2-7, with D hard to call. Trimming removed 3 bases at V and 4 bases at J, with 4 bases between. Germline V lookup: CDR1 MDHEN, CDR2 SYDVKM. The CDR3 has 11 residues. Written as DNA, the CDR3 is TGTGCCAGCAGTTTCATATACGAGCAGTACTTC. Translated, it gives CASSFIYEQYF.

This chain joins TRBV7-2 and TRBJ2-1; perhaps TRBD2 as D (5 bases). From germline, CDR1 is SGHTA and CDR2 FQGNSA. V shed 4 bases and J shed 12 bases, with 16 bases lying between them. The CDR3 runs 13 residues. Here the CDR3 DNA reads TGTGCCAGCAGCTCCCAAGGGAGCGTAAGGCAGTTCTTC. Protein product: CASSSQGSVRQFF.

This sequence joins TRBV5-4 and TRBJ2-1, with TRBD2 matching 7 bases. Germline CDR1 SGHNT, CDR2 YYREEE (reference sequence). The ends lost 4 bases at V and 2 bases at J; junction bases unmatched: 9. The CDR3 is 16 amino acids. The CDR3 reads CASSPAGLGTYNEQFF. Written as DNA, the CDR3 is TGTGCCAGCAGCCCCGCCGGACTAGGGACCTACAATGAGCAGTTCTTC.

This chain links TRBV29-1 with TRBJ2-7; 11 bases are shared with TRBD1. The trim removed 4 bases at V and 5 bases at J, leaving 7 bases unmatched. The germline CDR1 and CDR2 sequences are SQVTM and ANQGSEA. The CDR3 is 14 residues long. The CDR3 is CSVGRVDRGHEQYF. For the CDR3, the DNA is TGCAGCGTTGGAAGAGTGGACAGGGGGCACGAGCAGTACTTC.

V usage is TRBV5-4 and J usage is TRBJ2-1; D is tentatively TRBD1 or TRBD2 (5 bases each). Trimming removed 2 bases at V and 8 bases at J, with 17 bases between. Germline V gene lookup returns CDR1 SGHNT and CDR2 YYREEE (reference sequence). The CDR3 runs 15 residues. The chain's CDR3 is CASSLGTVKGHEQFF. Here the CDR3 DNA reads TGTGCCAGCAGCTTAGGGACCGTCAAGGGGCATGAGCAGTTCTTC.

V usage is TRBV10-3 and J usage is TRBJ1-2, with a weak D call TRBD1 (6 bases). Per the germline V gene, CDR1 is ENHRY and CDR2 is SYGVKD. V was shortened by 10 bases and J by 8 bases, with 17 bases between the two germline ends. The CDR3 sequence is 12 residues long. For the CDR3, the DNA is TGTGCCAGTAGGGGGGGCCTTGGCGGCTACACCTTC. Amino acids: CASRGGLGGYTF.

The chain links TRBV14 to TRBJ2-3; unclear D gene. The CDR3 sequence is 12 residues long. CDR1 is SGHDN, CDR2 FVKESK, per germline. V gave up 3 bases and J gave up 6 bases, with 7 bases separating them. CDR3 DNA sequence: TGTGCCAGCAGCCACGGCGTCGATACGCAGTATTTT. It translates to CASSHGVDTQYF.

The J gene is TRBJ2-3, the V gene TRBV19, with a weak D call TRBD1 (5 bases). Deletions cut 4 bases from V and 3 bases from J, with 11 bases between. This CDR3 has 14 residues. Per the germline V gene, CDR1 is LNHDA and CDR2 is SQIVND (reference sequence). The CDR3 DNA reads TGTGCCAGTAGTAGGGGCGCGGAGACAGATACGCAGTATTTT. This gives the protein CASSRGAETDTQYF.

The CDR3 nucleotides read TGCGCCAGCAGCCAAGATCCCCTAACCTACAATGAGCAGTTCTTC. Amino acids: CASSQDPLTYNEQFF. The chain joins TRBV4-3 to TRBJ2-1; D unclear. The CDR3 covers 15 residues. Trimming took 0 bases from V and 2 from J, leaving 8 bases between them. Germline V gene lookup returns CDR1 LGHNA and CDR2 YSLEER.

This clone was picked up a small number of times. V and J are TRBV19 and TRBJ1-2; unclear D gene. The germline V and J ends were trimmed by 4 bases and 3 bases, with 9 bases remaining between them. This CDR3 comprises 13 residues. CDR1 LNHDA and CDR2 SQIVND come from the germline V gene (reference sequence). CDR3 sequence reads: CASSTGRYYGYTF. The CDR3, as DNA: TGTGCCAGTAGTACCGGTCGCTACTATGGCTACACCTTC.

The CDR3 here is CASSSPWTSPTDQPQHF. CDR3 sequence (DNA): TGTGCCAGCAGTAGCCCCTGGACAAGTCCAACGGATCAGCCCCAGCATTTT. The J gene is TRBJ1-5, the V gene TRBV6-2 or TRBV6-3, with TRBD1 as a possible D gene (5 bases). V was trimmed by 5 bases and J by 5 bases, leaving 22 bases between them. CDR1 and CDR2 (germline): MNHEY, SVGEGT. The CDR3 is 17 amino acids.

This sequence joins TRBV6-1 and TRBJ2-1; D ambiguous. In germline, CDR1 is MNHNS, CDR2 SASEGT. With 1 base removed from V and 3 bases from J, the gap between germline ends came to 7 bases. This CDR3 spans 14 amino acids. In DNA form, the CDR3 reads TGTGCCAGCAGTGAAGGGCAATTCTACAATGAGCAGTTCTTC. Protein product: CASSEGQFYNEQFF.

The V gene is TRBV28, the J gene TRBJ1-6; 7 bases align to TRBD1. J lost 8 bases, V lost 7 bases, and 5 bases had no gene match. This CDR3 spans 13 amino acids. Per the germline V gene, CDR1 is MDHEN and CDR2 is SYDVKM. The DNA for the CDR3 is TGTGCCAGCACCACAGGGGTGGATTCACCCCTCCACTTT. Amino acids: CASTTGVDSPLHF.

The CDR3 region is CASSETQGGIGYGYTF. Written as DNA, the CDR3 is TGTGCCAGCAGCGAGACCCAGGGGGGGATCGGGTATGGCTACACCTTC. The chain uses TRBV7-9 and TRBJ1-2; 7 bases are a match to TRBD1. Trimming removed 5 bases from V and 5 bases from J; junction bases left unmatched: 14. CDR3 length equals 16 residues. The germline V gene has CDR1 SEHNR and CDR2 FQNEAQ (reference sequence).

The chain uses TRBV7-8 and TRBJ2-1; D ambiguous. The CDR3 consists of 11 residues. The germline CDR1 and CDR2 sequences are SGHVS and FQNEAQ. V was trimmed by 5 bases and J by 2 bases, leaving 1 base between them. CDR3: CASSPYNEQFF. The CDR3 DNA reads TGTGCCAGCAGCCCCTACAATGAGCAGTTCTTC.

This clone showed up just a few times. The V gene is TRBV5-1, the J gene TRBJ2-1, with 9 bases that match TRBD1. There are 15 residues in the CDR3. The junction had 5 bases not matched to a gene; V was cut back by 3 bases and J by 4 bases. The V gene's germline CDR1 is SGHRS and CDR2 YFSETQ. The CDR3 DNA reads as TGCGCCAGCAGCTCCACAGGGGGCGCGTACAATGAGCAGTTCTTC. It yields the protein CASSSTGGAYNEQFF.

The rearrangement uses TRBV7-8 and TRBJ1-2; 7 nucleotides match TRBD1. Germline-derived CDR1 and CDR2 are SGHVS and FQNEAQ. The CDR3 contains 13 residues. With 4 bases clipped from V and 4 bases from J, the junction kept 3 bases outside the gene matches. This chain's CDR3 is CASSSTGIYGYTF. The CDR3 DNA reads as TGTGCCAGCAGCTCGACAGGGATCTATGGCTACACCTTC.

The rearrangement uses TRBV29-1 and TRBJ1-4, with TRBD1 as a possible D gene (5 bases). With 6 bases removed from V and 5 bases from J, the gap between germline ends came to 13 bases. Germline-derived CDR1 and CDR2 are SQVTM and ANQGSEA. The CDR3 loop spans 13 amino acids. The CDR3 nucleotides read TGCAGCGTCCGGACACTCCGGAATGAAAAACTGTTTTTT. Translation gives CSVRTLRNEKLFF.

The chain recombines TRBV28 with TRBJ1-2; TRBD1 aligns across 11 bases. The ends lost 2 bases at V and 4 bases at J; junction bases unmatched: 6. The germline CDR1 and CDR2 sequences are MDHEN and SYDVKM. CDR3 length: 16 amino acids. CDR3 region: CASSLRTGGSLYGYTF. The CDR3 nucleotides read TGTGCCAGCAGTTTAAGGACAGGGGGCTCTCTCTATGGCTACACCTTC.

J is TRBJ1-3 and V is TRBV29-1; no firm D call. The CDR3 length is 12 residues. The V gene lost 7 bases and the J gene lost 1 base, with 8 bases spanning the gap. The germline gives CDR1 SQVTM, CDR2 ANQGSEA. CDR3 residues: CSGVHSGNTIYF. CDR3 sequence (DNA): TGCAGCGGGGTCCATTCTGGAAACACCATATATTTT.

The V gene is TRBV29-1, the J gene TRBJ1-2; the D is unclear. Germline V gene data show CDR1 as SQVTM and CDR2 as ANQGSEA. V dropped 7 bases and J dropped 8 bases, with 14 bases sitting between them. CDR3 length: 11 residues. Here the CDR3 DNA reads TGCAGCGCTTACCAGTCCTTCGGCTACACCTTC. Its protein product is CSAYQSFGYTF.